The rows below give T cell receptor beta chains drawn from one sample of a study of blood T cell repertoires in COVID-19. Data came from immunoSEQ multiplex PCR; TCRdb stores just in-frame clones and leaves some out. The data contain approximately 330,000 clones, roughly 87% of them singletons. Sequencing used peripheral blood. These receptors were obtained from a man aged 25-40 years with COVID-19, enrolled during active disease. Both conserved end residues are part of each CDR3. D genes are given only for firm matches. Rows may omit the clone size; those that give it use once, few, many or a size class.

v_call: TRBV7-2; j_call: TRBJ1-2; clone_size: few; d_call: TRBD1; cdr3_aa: CASSKRDRATINYGYTF; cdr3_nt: TGTGCCAGCAGCAAACGGGACAGAGCCACAATAAACTATGGCTACACCTTC
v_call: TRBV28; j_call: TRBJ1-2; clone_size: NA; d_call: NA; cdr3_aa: CASSQRRSYGYTF; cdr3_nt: TGTGCCAGCAGCCAACGAAGGAGCTATGGCTACACCTTC
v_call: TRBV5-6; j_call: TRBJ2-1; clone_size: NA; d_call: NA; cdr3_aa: CASSLRSQGNEQFF; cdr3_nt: TGTGCCAGCAGCTTGCGGTCCCAGGGGAATGAGCAGTTCTTC
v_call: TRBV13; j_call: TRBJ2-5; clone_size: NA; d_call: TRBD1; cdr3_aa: CASSQDREQETQYF; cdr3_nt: TGTGCCAGCAGCCAGGACAGGGAGCAAGAGACCCAGTACTTC
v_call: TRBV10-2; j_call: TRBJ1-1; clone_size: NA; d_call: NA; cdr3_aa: CASSDQRSTEAFF; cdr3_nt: TGCGCCAGCAGTGATCAGAGGTCCACTGAAGCTTTCTTT
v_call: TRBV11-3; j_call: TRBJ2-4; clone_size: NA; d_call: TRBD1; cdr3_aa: CASSHPGQGNIQYF; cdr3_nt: TGTGCCAGCAGCCATCCGGGACAGGGGAACATTCAGTACTTC
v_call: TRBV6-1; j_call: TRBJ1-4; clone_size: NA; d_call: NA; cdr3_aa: CASSELQGANEKLFF; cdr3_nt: TGTGCCAGCAGTGAGTTACAGGGAGCTAATGAAAAACTGTTTTTT
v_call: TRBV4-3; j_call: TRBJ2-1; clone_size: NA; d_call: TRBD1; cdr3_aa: CASSPKPGQGAISEQFF; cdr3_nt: TGCGCCAGCAGCCCTAAACCTGGACAGGGGGCTATCTCTGAGCAGTTCTTC
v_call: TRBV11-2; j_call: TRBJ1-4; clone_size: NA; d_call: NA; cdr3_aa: CASSKESNEKLFF; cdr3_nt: TGTGCCAGCAGCAAGGAGTCTAATGAAAAACTGTTTTTT
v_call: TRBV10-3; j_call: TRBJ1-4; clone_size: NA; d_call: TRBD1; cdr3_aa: CAISQRTGRNEKLFF; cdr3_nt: TGTGCCATCAGTCAAAGGACAGGCAGGAATGAAAAACTGTTTTTT
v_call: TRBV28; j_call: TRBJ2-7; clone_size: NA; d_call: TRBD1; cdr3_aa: CANTPRGVWTGKVYEQYF; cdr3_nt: TGTGCCAACACCCCTAGGGGGGTATGGACAGGGAAAGTATACGAGCAGTACTTC
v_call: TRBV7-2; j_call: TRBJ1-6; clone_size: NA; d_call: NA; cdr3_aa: CASSLTITGNSPLHF; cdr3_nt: TGTGCCAGCAGCTTAACAATAACAGGGAATTCACCCCTCCACTTT
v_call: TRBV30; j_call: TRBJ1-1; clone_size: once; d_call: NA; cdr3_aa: CASAGGGSGIEAFF; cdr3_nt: TGTGCCTCCGCAGGAGGGGGGAGCGGGATTGAAGCTTTCTTT
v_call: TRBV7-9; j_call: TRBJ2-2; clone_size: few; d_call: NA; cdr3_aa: CASSLSGHSTGELFF; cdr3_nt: TGTGCCAGCAGCTTATCGGGACACTCCACCGGGGAGCTGTTTTTT
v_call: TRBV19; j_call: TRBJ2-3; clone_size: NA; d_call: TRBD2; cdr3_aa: CASSPRQTSGVTDTQYF; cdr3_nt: TGTGCCAGTAGTCCTCGCCAGACTAGCGGGGTCACAGATACGCAGTATTTT
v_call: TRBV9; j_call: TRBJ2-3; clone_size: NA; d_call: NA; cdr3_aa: CASSVASGRTDTQYF; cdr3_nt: TGTGCCAGCAGCGTAGCCAGCGGTCGTACAGATACGCAGTATTTT
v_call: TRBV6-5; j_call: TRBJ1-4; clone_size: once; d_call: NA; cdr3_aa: CASSLLGQSLFF; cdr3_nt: TGTGCCAGCAGTCTGTTGGGCCAGTCGCTGTTTTTT
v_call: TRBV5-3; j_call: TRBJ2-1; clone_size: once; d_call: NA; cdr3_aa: CARSLLYNEQFF; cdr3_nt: TGTGCCAGAAGCTTACTCTACAATGAGCAGTTCTTC